Below, 25 T cell receptor beta chains from the same sample are listed, as sequenced in a study of T cell repertoires in cytomegalovirus infection. TCRdb redid the calling of the reads with MiXCR, one entry per CDR3 protein. This table holds 150,000 to 200,000 distinct CDR3 sequences, approximately 19% found once. The sequencing input was PBMCs. Every receptor here comes from a human donor in good health (CMV status not recorded). Some clones in this sample may be carry-over from other donors' samples.

The chain combines TRBV6-6 with TRBJ1-1, with D tentatively TRBD1 (6 bases). Germline lookup yields CDR1 MNHNY and CDR2 SVGAGI (reference sequence). Deletions cut 4 bases from V and 5 bases from J, with 14 bases between. The CDR3 has 14 residues. CDR3 region: CASSSDHRVTEAFF. CDR3 DNA sequence: TGTGCCAGCAGTTCCGACCACAGGGTAACTGAAGCTTTCTTT.

V and J are TRBV4-1 and TRBJ2-1, with D possibly TRBD2 on 6 matching bases. Trimming took 4 bases from V and 8 from J, leaving 18 bases between them. The length of the CDR3 is 15 residues. Germline CDR1 MGHRA, CDR2 YSYEKL. CDR3: CASSLPGLSAHEQFF. In DNA, the CDR3 is TGCGCCAGCAGCCTACCGGGACTTTCGGCGCATGAGCAGTTCTTC.

This clonotype was observed a few times. This chain uses TRBV6-1 with TRBJ1-6; D is uncertain. CDR1 is MNHNS, CDR2 SASEGT, per germline. CDR3 length equals 15 residues. V was pared by 0 bases and J by 8 bases, with 11 bases between. CDR3 DNA sequence: TGTGCCAGCAGTGAAGCGGTTCGACCTCATTCACCCCTCCACTTT. Translating gives CASSEAVRPHSPLHF.

The chain has TRBV5-1 and TRBJ2-4, with 8 bases lining up with TRBD1. J gave up 8 bases and V 1 base, and 2 bases lay outside the gene matches. CDR1 is SGHRS, CDR2 YFSETQ, per germline. This CDR3 has 13 amino acids. CDR3 nucleotides: TGCGCCAGCAGCTTGACAGGGGGAGACATTCAGTACTTC. It is translated as CASSLTGGDIQYF.

Many counts were recorded for this clonotype. The V call is TRBV29-1, the J call TRBJ2-7, with D perhaps TRBD2 (5 bases). The CDR3 spans 12 residues. V lost 6 bases and J lost 0, with 9 bases in between. Germline CDR1 SQVTM, CDR2 ANQGSEA. The CDR3 nucleotides are TGCAGCGTCCTCCGGGACTCCTACGAGCAGTACTTC. Translated, it gives CSVLRDSYEQYF.

This sequence joins TRBV6-2 or TRBV6-3 and TRBJ2-1, with D perhaps matching TRBD2 (6 bases). This CDR3 contains 14 residues. Germline CDR1 reads MNHEY; CDR2 reads SVGEGT. Trimming took off 6 bases at V and 3 bases at J, with 12 bases between the two ends. Written as DNA, the CDR3 is TGTGCCAGCAGCCCCTCCGGGGGCTACAATGAGCAGTTCTTC. Its protein is CASSPSGGYNEQFF.

This clonotype showed up just a few times. V is TRBV7-9 and J is TRBJ1-6, with D possibly being TRBD1 (5 bases). With 1 base removed from V and 6 bases from J, the gap between germline ends came to 10 bases. The CDR3 has 15 amino acids. Germline CDR1 and CDR2: SEHNR and FQNEAQ (reference sequence). The CDR3 reads CASSLEQGGNSPLHF. The CDR3 nucleotides read TGTGCCAGCAGCTTAGAGCAGGGAGGTAATTCACCCCTCCACTTT.

There are a few counts of this clonotype. The chain uses TRBV5-1 and TRBJ1-3, with D possibly TRBD1 on 6 matching bases. CDR1 SGHRS and CDR2 YFSETQ come from the germline V gene. Trimming removed 4 bases from V and 0 bases from J, with 23 bases in between. This CDR3 region has 19 residues. The CDR3 here is CASSLKDTGTGNSGNTIYF. As DNA, the CDR3 is TGCGCCAGCAGCCTAAAAGACACGGGAACAGGGAACTCTGGAAACACCATATATTTT.

This clonotype was seen at least ten times. The chain employs TRBV7-3 and TRBJ1-1; D unresolved. The germline V and J ends were trimmed by 5 bases and 1 base, with 11 bases remaining between them. Germline CDR1 and CDR2: SGHTA and FQGTGA. The CDR3 has 14 amino acids. CDR3 residues: CASSPLGRNTEAFF. The CDR3 DNA is TGTGCCAGCAGCCCATTAGGGAGGAACACTGAAGCTTTCTTT.

The table lists this clonotype with many counts. This sequence joins TRBV6-2 or TRBV6-3 and TRBJ2-7; D gene unclear. CDR1 MNHEY and CDR2 SVGEGT come from the germline V gene. Trimming left V 8 bases short and J 3 bases short, with 2 bases between. The CDR3 runs 9 residues. CDR3 nucleotide sequence: TGTGCCAGCGGCTACGAGCAGTACTTC. Translating it yields CASGYEQYF.

The rearrangement uses TRBV19 and TRBJ1-1, with a possible D match to TRBD1 (6 bases). The length of the CDR3 is 15 residues. Trimming took 9 bases from V and 1 from J, leaving 18 bases between them. Germline CDR1 is LNHDA and CDR2 is SQIVND (reference sequence). In DNA, the CDR3 is TGTGCCAGCGCAGTTGGGGGCACACCGAACACTGAAGCTTTCTTT. Translation gives CASAVGGTPNTEAFF.

This clonotype has only a few counts. The chain has TRBV7-9 and TRBJ2-7; no reliable D call. The germline gives CDR1 SEHNR, CDR2 FQNEAQ (reference sequence). The CDR3 contains 12 residues. V gave up 5 bases and J gave up 5 bases, with 10 bases separating them. The CDR3 DNA sequence: TGTGCCAGCAGCCCCGCGTCACACGAGCAGTACTTC. This codes for CASSPASHEQYF.

The J gene is TRBJ2-7, the V gene TRBV5-6, with 7 bases that match TRBD1. CDR1 is SGHDT and CDR2 is YYEEEE in the germline V gene. After removal of 4 bases from V and 3 bases from J, the junction contained 4 bases not matched to a gene. This CDR3 region has 13 residues. The CDR3 nucleotides are TGTGCCAGCAGCATCGACAGGGACTACGAGCAGTACTTC. It encodes CASSIDRDYEQYF.

This clonotype was counted only a few times. The genes are TRBV28 and TRBJ1-2; tentatively, D is TRBD1 (6 bases). This CDR3 comprises 15 residues. Germline CDR1 is MDHEN and CDR2 is SYDVKM. Trimming removed 4 bases from V and 2 bases from J, with 14 bases in between. This CDR3 is CASSSVLDRNYGYTF. The CDR3 coding sequence is TGTGCCAGCAGTTCCGTTTTAGACAGGAACTATGGCTACACCTTC.

The chain is built from TRBV12-3 or TRBV12-4 and TRBJ1-1; the match to TRBD1 covers 7 bases. The J segment lost 5 bases and the V segment lost 4 bases, leaving 4 bases of the junction unmatched. CDR3 length: 13 residues. CDR3 DNA sequence: TGTGCCAGCAGTTCGACAGGGTGGACTGAAGCTTTCTTT. Translating it yields CASSSTGWTEAFF.

Concerning this clonotype: A much larger clone sits a single nucleotide away, making a read error possible. The rearrangement joins TRBV6-1 to TRBJ2-2, with D unclear. Germline V gives CDR1 MNHNS, CDR2 SASEGT. Trimming took off 0 bases at V and 5 bases at J, with 10 bases between the two ends. There are 15 residues in the CDR3. The chain's CDR3 is CASSEAVIGTGELFF. Written as DNA, the CDR3 is TGTGCCAGCAGTGAAGCGGTAATAGGGACCGGGGAGCTGTTTTTT.

This clonotype was observed a few times. The V and J genes are TRBV29-1 and TRBJ1-1, with D tentatively TRBD1 (6 bases). Looked up from germline, CDR1 is SQVTM and CDR2 is ANQGSEA. This CDR3 comprises 16 residues. V was shortened by 3 bases and J by 0 bases, with 17 bases between the two germline ends. In nucleotides, the CDR3 is TGCAGCGTTGAGTCAGGGGCCACCATAATGAACACTGAAGCTTTCTTT. Translating it yields CSVESGATIMNTEAFF.

This clonotype was picked up many times. This rearrangement joins TRBV7-9 to TRBJ2-6; 7 bases map to TRBD1. With 8 bases clipped from V and 3 bases from J, the junction kept 4 bases outside the gene matches. Germline assignment: CDR1 SEHNR and CDR2 FQNEAQ (reference sequence). This CDR3 has 14 residues. Here the CDR3 reads CASSQGNGANVLTF. For the CDR3, the DNA is TGTGCCAGCTCACAGGGGAATGGGGCCAACGTCCTGACTTTC.

The sample holds a few counts of this clonotype. The chain uses TRBV12-3 or TRBV12-4 and TRBJ1-4, with D perhaps matching TRBD1 (5 bases). The CDR3 is 17 residues long. Trimming took 2 bases from V and 5 from J, leaving 18 bases between them. CDR3 in amino acids: CASSLIFSAGRNEKLFF. CDR3 nucleotide sequence: TGTGCCAGCAGTTTAATTTTTTCGGCAGGGAGAAATGAAAAACTGTTTTTT.

The table lists this clonotype with a few counts. The chain recombines TRBV7-9 with TRBJ2-7; possibly TRBD1 for D (5 bases). This CDR3 is 15 amino acids long. Germline CDR1 reads SEHNR; CDR2 reads FQNEAQ (reference sequence). Trimming took off 2 bases at V and 4 bases at J, with 15 bases between the two ends. The CDR3 DNA follows: TGTGCCAGCAGCTTACCACAGGACCCCCAGTACGAGCAGTACTTC. Its protein product is CASSLPQDPQYEQYF.

This clonotype was seen at least ten times. The CDR3 reads CASSPRLSGANTGELFF. The CDR3 region has the DNA TGTGCCAGCAGCCCCCGACTTAGCGGGGCGAACACCGGGGAGCTGTTTTTT. This rearrangement joins TRBV7-2 to TRBJ2-2; 8 bases agree with TRBD2. The CDR3 spans 17 residues. Per germline, CDR1 SGHTA and CDR2 FQGNSA. Trimming cost V 5 bases and J 0 bases; bases outside gene matches: 8.

This clonotype was picked up a small number of times. The gene calls are TRBV19 and TRBJ1-2; perhaps TRBD1 as D (6 bases). Trimming shortened V by 9 bases and J by 8 bases, and 16 bases separated the two germline ends. Germline assignment: CDR1 LNHDA and CDR2 SQIVND (reference sequence). The CDR3 has 12 residues. In DNA form, the CDR3 reads TGTGCCAGCCGGACAGTCCCTTGGGGCTACACCTTC. It specifies CASRTVPWGYTF.

This clonotype turned up a few times. The genes are TRBV24-1 and TRBJ2-1; D unresolved. This CDR3 has 15 amino acids. Trimming removed 4 bases from V and 2 bases from J, with 11 bases in between. Germline lookup yields CDR1 KGHDR and CDR2 SFDVKD. CDR3 loop: CATSETDRAYNEQFF. The DNA for the CDR3 is TGTGCCACCAGTGAGACCGACCGTGCCTACAATGAGCAGTTCTTC.

The V gene is TRBV15, the J gene TRBJ2-7; 9 bases line up with TRBD1. Germline V CDR1 and CDR2: LNHNV, YYDKDF (reference sequence). Trimming cost V 0 bases and J 0 bases; bases outside gene matches: 15. CDR3 length: 20 residues. The CDR3 loop is CATSRDPGTGPPSSSYEQYF. The CDR3 bases are TGTGCCACCAGCAGAGATCCCGGGACAGGGCCACCCTCAAGCTCCTACGAGCAGTACTTC.

This clonotype came up many times. The CDR3 bases are TGTGCCAGCAGGACTATGGTGACTGAGCAGTTCTTC. Its protein product is CASRTMVTEQFF. V is TRBV28 and J is TRBJ2-1, with D maybe TRBD2 (5 bases). CDR3 length: 12 amino acids. V lost 6 bases and J lost 9, with 12 bases in between. Germline V gene sequence: CDR1 MDHEN, CDR2 SYDVKM.